This T cell receptor (beta chain) was sequenced in a study of Ad26.COV2.S vaccination and SARS-CoV-2 variants. About the research overall: The Ad26.COV2.S arm of the COV1001 trial was where the donor was placed. Ad26.COV2.S shots went into the muscle once or twice, 56 days apart.

The CDR3 spans 15 residues. The germline V and J ends were trimmed by 5 bases and 5 bases, with 18 bases remaining between them. Germline V gene data show CDR1 as SGHVS and CDR2 as FQNEAQ. The study, taken as a whole, reports: Vaccine recipients posted higher spike-specific TCR breadth than their placebo counterparts. Quantification of TCR breadth and depth may have yielded underestimates of total T cell responses.

Sequencing used immunoSEQ multiplex PCR; TCRdb keeps in-frame clones, though not all of them. This table has around 450,000 clones, roughly 89% appearing once. Note on this clone: The antigen remains unidentified.

The treatment is: about 20 received Ad26.COV2.S at low or high dose, single or two shots; roughly five received placebo; per-sample allocation not given. The samples date from day 63 after the first vaccine or placebo injection. This material consisted of peripheral blood, taken in a trial of Ad26.COV2.S vaccine versus placebo. V is TRBV7-8 and J is TRBJ1-1; possibly TRBD1 for D (5 bases). This TCR was recovered from a person aged 18-65 years who received the Ad26.COV2.S COVID-19 vaccine or a placebo. CDR3 DNA sequence: TGTGCCAGCAGCCCTCTGGGGACCAAAACGACTGAAGCTTTCTTT. It codes for CASSPLGTKTTEAFF.